These 3 T cell receptor beta chains were all obtained from the same sample, sequenced in a study of blood T cell repertoires in COVID-19. The repertoire was sequenced with immunoSEQ multiplex PCR; TCRdb's copy has only in-frame clones and lacks some. The sample has under 200,000 clones, about 74% seen once. Sequenced material: peripheral blood. These receptors were taken from a man in his sixties with acute or convalescent COVID-19.

This clone was observed a handful of times. This chain connects TRBV2 to TRBJ2-6; D gene unclear. CDR1 and CDR2 from the germline V gene are SNHLY and FYNNEI. V lost 8 bases and J 0 bases, leaving 5 bases between the germline ends. This CDR3 has 13 amino acids. The CDR3 DNA follows: TGTGCCAGCGCGGACTCTGGGGCCAACGTCCTGACTTTC. Its protein product is CASADSGANVLTF. The whole variable domain, filled in from reference TRBV2 and TRBJ2-6, reads EPEVTQTPSHQVTQMGQEVILRCVPISNHLYFYWYRQILGQKVEFLVSFYNNEISEKSEIFDDQFSVERPDGSNFTLKIRSTKLEDSAMYFCASADSGANVLTFGAGSRLTVL.

A few counts support this clone. V is TRBV27 and J is TRBJ2-7; 11 bases line up with TRBD2. The CDR3 is made up of 16 amino acids. Germline V gene lookup returns CDR1 MNHEY and CDR2 SMNVEV (reference sequence). J gave up 4 bases and V 0 bases, and 5 bases lay outside the gene matches. This chain's CDR3 is CASSLSSGGVWYEQYF. The CDR3 region has the DNA TGTGCCAGCAGTTTATCTAGCGGGGGGGTATGGTACGAGCAGTACTTC.

Here the CDR3 DNA reads TGTGCCAGCAGCTTAGAAGGTGGCAGGCTAAACACCGGGGAGCTGTTTTTT. It encodes CASSLEGGRLNTGELFF. The chain carries TRBV13 and TRBJ2-2; D gene unclear. Trimming left V 1 base short and J 2 bases short, with 14 bases between. CDR3 length equals 17 residues. CDR1 and CDR2 (germline): PRHDT, FYEKMQ (reference sequence).